These 22 T cell receptor beta chains were sequenced from one sample in a study of T cells in Graves' hyperthyroidism and ophthalmopathy (dated by TCRdb to about 2019). The library was prepared using multiplex PCR. TCRdb records Illumina HiSeq 2000 as the sequencer. Amplification of TCR beta CDR3 regions was carried out from RNA transcripts. A first-round RT-PCR of the TCR CDR3 used the HTBI primer set with the Qiagen OneStep RT-PCR kit. TCRdb reprocessing: public reads trimmed at Q25 with fastp, clones called with MiXCR, in-frame beta chains kept. Rows are unified per CDR3 protein, each entry keeping the most common DNA and genes. The sample has fewer than 550,000 distinct CDR3 sequences on record, about 15% of them singletons. The ten top clones hold 13% to 15% of the sample. Sequenced input: blood. The source is a woman aged 18-29 years with Graves' hyperthyroidism.

The rearrangement joins TRBV29-1 to TRBJ1-2; D remains ambiguous. The germline gives CDR1 SQVTM, CDR2 ANQGSEA. The germline V and J ends were trimmed by 7 bases and 2 bases, with 8 bases remaining between them. The CDR3 is made up of 11 amino acids. The CDR3 nucleotides read TGCAGCGCCACCAACAACTATGGCTACACCTTC. This sequence encodes CSATNNYGYTF.

The table lists this clonotype with many counts. The chain employs TRBV28 and TRBJ2-3, with D unclear. V was pared by 7 bases and J by 5 bases, with 25 bases between. The CDR3 is 17 residues long. Germline assignment: CDR1 MDHEN and CDR2 SYDVKM. CDR3 sequence: CASTKRQTSGPGDTQYF. Written as DNA, the CDR3 is TGTGCCAGCACTAAAAGGCAGACGTCGGGTCCTGGAGATACGCAGTATTTT.

The rearrangement links TRBV28 to TRBJ2-6; the D is unclear. Germline CDR1 MDHEN, CDR2 SYDVKM. The V and J ends lost 1 base and 3 bases respectively, with 16 bases between them. The CDR3 spans 18 residues. For the CDR3, the DNA is TGTGCCAGCAGTTTATACGTGCGGAAGGGTGGTGGGGCCAACGTCCTGACTTTC. Its protein is CASSLYVRKGGGANVLTF.

A word on this clonotype: This may come from a read error, since a much larger clone is one base off. The chain carries TRBV11-2 and TRBJ2-2; 7 bases align to TRBD1. The V gene's germline CDR1 is SGHAT and CDR2 FQNNGV. There are 15 residues in the CDR3. This CDR3 reads CASSSETGATGEPFF. The CDR3 nucleotides read TGTGCCAGCAGCTCAGAAACAGGGGCCACCGGGGAGCCGTTTTTT.

This clonotype was counted at least ten times. V gene TRBV11-2 combines with J gene TRBJ1-2; D possibly corresponds to TRBD1 (5 bases). The CDR3 runs to 14 residues. CDR1 and CDR2 from the germline V gene are SGHAT and FQNNGV. The V and J ends lost 1 base and 1 base respectively, with 7 bases between them. The CDR3 sequence is CASSLGGYNYGYTF. In nucleotides, the CDR3 is TGTGCCAGCAGCTTAGGGGGCTATAACTATGGCTACACCTTC.

In its sample, this clonotype was seen many times. The chain combines TRBV20-1 with TRBJ1-6; D might be TRBD1 (5 bases). The ends were cut back, 0 bases at V and 10 bases at J, with 19 bases in the middle. The CDR3 loop spans 16 amino acids. From germline, CDR1 is DFQATT and CDR2 SNEGSKA (reference sequence). The CDR3 nucleotides read TGCAGTGCTAGAGACGGGACCTACACCGGATGGTCACCCCTCCACTTT. Translating gives CSARDGTYTGWSPLHF.

This clonotype turned up a few times. This chain links TRBV4-1 with TRBJ1-4; D ambiguous. Germline V gives CDR1 MGHRA, CDR2 YSYEKL. The CDR3 totals 16 residues. The ends were cut back, 1 base at V and 0 bases at J, with 9 bases in the middle. For the CDR3, the DNA is TGCGCCAGCAGCCAAGCTGGGTTCGCAACTAATGAAAAACTGTTTTTT. This codes for CASSQAGFATNEKLFF.

This clonotype came up many times. The chain employs TRBV11-2 and TRBJ2-1; TRBD2 might be the D (5 bases). V dropped 5 bases and J dropped 4 bases, with 15 bases sitting between them. The CDR3 spans 15 residues. CDR1 and CDR2 from the germline V gene are SGHAT and FQNNGV. The chain's CDR3 is CASSPDPLAYNEQFF. The CDR3 DNA reads TGTGCCAGCAGCCCGGACCCCCTAGCTTACAATGAGCAGTTCTTC.

The rearrangement joins TRBV4-3 to TRBJ1-6; no clear D. Trimming left V 0 bases short and J 3 bases short, with 12 bases between. Germline values: CDR1 LGHNA, CDR2 YSLEER. This CDR3 has 17 amino acids. The CDR3 loop reads CASSQDPPSSYNSPLHF. The DNA for the CDR3 is TGCGCCAGCAGCCAAGATCCCCCCAGCAGCTATAATTCACCCCTCCACTTT.

The chain is built from TRBV12-3 or TRBV12-4 and TRBJ1-1; possibly TRBD1 for D (6 bases). V was shortened by 6 bases and J by 1 base, with 21 bases between the two germline ends. The CDR3 is 17 residues long. The CDR3 is CASRNWGPLKGNTEAFF. CDR3 nucleotides: TGTGCCAGCAGAAATTGGGGGCCACTGAAGGGGAACACTGAAGCTTTCTTT.

This clonotype has more than one count but fewer than ten. The rearrangement uses TRBV7-9 and TRBJ2-5; D gene unclear. The germline gives CDR1 SEHNR, CDR2 FQNEAQ (reference sequence). V lost 2 bases and J 5 bases, leaving 6 bases between the germline ends. This CDR3 is 12 amino acids long. The CDR3 DNA reads as TGTGCCAGCAGCTTACTCTGGGAGACCCAGTACTTC. This sequence encodes CASSLLWETQYF.

The V call is TRBV28, the J call TRBJ2-7; D uncertain. CDR1 MDHEN and CDR2 SYDVKM come from the germline V gene. This CDR3 region has 12 residues. V lost 8 bases and J 3 bases, leaving 11 bases between the germline ends. Here the CDR3 DNA reads TGTGCCAGCGTAGGAAGGGACTACGAGCAGTACTTC. Its translation is CASVGRDYEQYF.

This clonotype was picked up a small number of times. The genes are TRBV5-1 and TRBJ1-1; tentatively, D is TRBD1 (5 bases). The CDR3 spans 14 residues. The germline gives CDR1 SGHRS, CDR2 YFSETQ. The V end was cut by 0 bases, the J end by 6 bases, with 12 bases between. The CDR3 DNA reads TGCGCCAGCAGCTTGGCCTGGGGGGGGGCTGAAGCTTTCTTT. Translated, it gives CASSLAWGGAEAFF.

The chain joins TRBV11-2 to TRBJ2-1, with 11 bases that match TRBD2. Germline CDR1 reads SGHAT; CDR2 reads FQNNGV. CDR3 size: 15 residues. V was clipped by 5 bases and J by 6 bases; unmatched bases: 6. DNA of the CDR3: TGTGCCAGCAGCCCAACTAGCGGGGGTCTCAATGAGCAGTTCTTC. It yields the protein CASSPTSGGLNEQFF.

This clonotype was seen a handful of times. The rearrangement links TRBV3-1 to TRBJ1-2; 7 bases map to TRBD1. V lost 2 bases, J lost 4 bases, and 7 bases stayed unmatched. The CDR3 runs 15 residues. Germline V gene lookup returns CDR1 LGHDT and CDR2 YNNKEL (reference sequence). CDR3 bases: TGTGCCAGCAGCCAAAATCAGGGGGGCCTCTATGGCTACACCTTC. Its protein is CASSQNQGGLYGYTF.

This clonotype was observed a handful of times. Written as DNA, the CDR3 is TGTGCCAGCAGTTTTAGCGGTAAGCAGTTCTTC. Its protein product is CASSFSGKQFF. The chain links TRBV12-3 or TRBV12-4 to TRBJ2-1; a weak D match, TRBD2 (6 bases). Deletions cut 3 bases from V and 11 bases from J, with 8 bases between. This CDR3 comprises 11 residues.

This chain joins TRBV7-2 and TRBJ2-2; 9 nucleotides align to TRBD2. The CDR3 sequence is 15 residues long. Germline V gene data show CDR1 as SGHTA and CDR2 as FQGNSA. Germline trimming cut 1 base from V and 6 bases from J; bases unmatched to any gene: 3. The CDR3 DNA sequence: TGTGCCAGCAGCTTAGTGGTAGCGGGGGCCGGGGAGCTGTTTTTT. Protein product: CASSLVVAGAGELFF.

The V gene is TRBV20-1, the J gene TRBJ2-1; perhaps TRBD2 as D (5 bases). Germline V gene sequence: CDR1 DFQATT, CDR2 SNEGSKA (reference sequence). CDR3 length equals 15 residues. V lost 0 bases and J lost 3, with 12 bases in between. The CDR3 is CSARDGLLYYNEQFF. CDR3 sequence (DNA): TGCAGTGCTAGAGACGGACTCCTTTACTACAATGAGCAGTTCTTC.

This clonotype was recorded many times. CDR3 sequence reads: CASSLGLVNEQFF. In DNA form, the CDR3 reads TGTGCCAGCAGCCTAGGGCTAGTCAATGAGCAGTTCTTC. This chain joins TRBV11-3 and TRBJ2-1; D not resolved. With 5 bases removed from V and 6 bases from J, the gap between germline ends came to 11 bases. The CDR3 runs 13 residues. Germline V CDR1 and CDR2: SGHNT, YENEEA. Based on the CDR3 plus reference TRBV11-3 and TRBJ2-1, the full variable domain is EAGVVQSPRYKIIEKKQPVAFWCNPISGHNTLYWYLQNLGQGPELLIRYENEEAVDDSQLPKDRFSAERLKGVDSTLKIQPAELGDSAVYLCASSLGLVNEQFFGPGTRLTVL.

This clonotype was recorded many times. The chain employs TRBV10-3 and TRBJ1-1, with a tentative D call TRBD1 (6 bases). Deletions cut 11 bases from V and 1 base from J, with 14 bases between. This CDR3 is 13 amino acids long. Per the germline V gene, CDR1 is ENHRY and CDR2 is SYGVKD. As DNA, the CDR3 is TGTGCCGTACAGGGAGCGAAGAACACTGAAGCTTTCTTT. This codes for CAVQGAKNTEAFF.

This clonotype was detected many times. The chain employs TRBV12-3 or TRBV12-4 and TRBJ2-7; 8 nucleotides line up with TRBD1. The CDR3 spans 16 residues. Trimming removed 3 bases from V and 6 bases from J; junction bases left unmatched: 13. The CDR3 reads CASSFVDRVTRSEQYF. The CDR3, as DNA: TGTGCCAGCAGTTTTGTGGACAGGGTCACAAGGAGCGAGCAGTACTTC.

The gene calls are TRBV3-1 and TRBJ2-3; TRBD1 agrees at 8 bases. The V and J ends lost 3 bases and 6 bases, in that order; junction bases with no gene match: 5. Per germline, CDR1 LGHDT and CDR2 YNNKEL (reference sequence). The CDR3 has 14 amino acids. As DNA, the CDR3 is TGTGCCAGCAGCCATCGACAGGGGTTGGATACGCAGTATTTT. Its protein product is CASSHRQGLDTQYF.